A single sample gave rise to the 11 T cell receptor beta chains below, sequenced in a study of T cell repertoires in cytomegalovirus infection. Each CDR3 protein gets one entry after TCRdb re-called the reads with MiXCR. Of 250,000 to 300,000 distinct CDR3 sequences detected, around 15% appear once; the ten largest clones hold approximately 44%. Material for sequencing was CD8+ T cells from PBMCs. The receptors derive from a human donor in good health (CMV status not recorded). Some clones in this sample may be carry-over from other donors' samples.

Ten or more counts support this clonotype. V gene TRBV7-2 combines with J gene TRBJ1-6; 8 nucleotides align to TRBD1. The CDR3 spans 16 residues. The germline CDR1 and CDR2 sequences are SGHTA and FQGNSA. V shed 1 base and J 7 bases; nucleotides not matched to a gene: 6. The CDR3 nucleotides are TGTGCCAGCAGCTTAGTGCTTACAGGGGGGAATTCACCCCTCCACTTT. The encoded protein is CASSLVLTGGNSPLHF.

The chain employs TRBV27 and TRBJ1-1, with D tentatively TRBD1 (6 bases). The CDR3 extends over 14 amino acids. Trimming cost V 5 bases and J 2 bases, with 12 bases left between them. The V gene's germline CDR1 is MNHEY and CDR2 SMNVEV (reference sequence). CDR3 DNA sequence: TGTGCCAGCAGTGAGGGACATTTAAACACTGAAGCTTTCTTT. It specifies CASSEGHLNTEAFF.

This clonotype was detected many times. This chain uses TRBV7-9 with TRBJ1-1, with 8 bases lining up with TRBD1. Germline V gene sequence: CDR1 SEHNR, CDR2 FQNEAQ (reference sequence). The CDR3 loop spans 18 amino acids. V shed 5 bases, J shed 1 base, and the junction held 15 bases outside the gene matches. CDR3 bases: TGTGCCAGCAGCCAAGATCGGACAGGGAAGAGGAAGAACACTGAAGCTTTCTTT. This sequence encodes CASSQDRTGKRKNTEAFF.

The CDR3 DNA is TGTGCCAGCAGCTCCCGGAGTAGCGGGGGGAGTCCCTACAATGAGCAGTTCTTC. This translates into CASSSRSSGGSPYNEQFF. The V and J genes are TRBV7-6 and TRBJ2-1; the match to TRBD2 covers 10 bases. J was trimmed by 2 bases and V by 4 bases; bases with no gene match: 11. The CDR3 contains 18 residues. Germline CDR1 is SGHVS and CDR2 is FNYEAQ.

The rearrangement uses TRBV7-3 and TRBJ2-7, with D tentatively TRBD2 (6 bases). The CDR3 sequence is 14 residues long. CDR1 and CDR2 (germline): SGHTA, FQGTGA. V lost 5 bases to trimming and J lost 4 bases, with 15 bases between them. The chain's CDR3 is CASSLGGAGYEQYF. The CDR3 DNA reads as TGTGCCAGCAGCCTAGGAGGGGCGGGATACGAGCAGTACTTC.

This rearrangement joins TRBV7-9 to TRBJ2-5; a weak D match, TRBD2 (6 bases). The V end lost 4 bases, the J end lost 2 bases, and 17 bases lay between the germline ends. CDR3 length: 16 amino acids. Germline CDR1 reads SEHNR; CDR2 reads FQNEAQ (reference sequence). CDR3 bases: TGTGCCAGCAGCTACGGGAGCTTAAGAACGCAAGAGACCCAGTACTTC. The encoded protein is CASSYGSLRTQETQYF.

This clonotype was seen only once. The V gene is TRBV28, the J gene TRBJ2-7; D unresolved. The CDR3 is 14 residues long. Germline assignment: CDR1 MDHEN and CDR2 SYDVKM. V lost 3 bases and J lost 3, with 12 bases in between. CDR3 nucleotide sequence: TGTGCCAGCAGTTTGTTCCAGGAGATCTACGAGCAGTACTTC. It codes for CASSLFQEIYEQYF.

This clonotype was found once. One base away lies a much larger clone, so this may be a sequencing read error. The chain recombines TRBV6-1 with TRBJ2-7; 10 positions match TRBD2. The V gene's germline CDR1 is MNHNS and CDR2 SASEGT. With V trimmed by 5 bases and J by 3 bases, 10 bases remained unmatched. The CDR3 has 16 amino acids. The CDR3 DNA is TGTGCCAGCAGTTACCTTACTAGCGGGGAGATCTACGAGCAGTACTTC. Translation gives CASSYLTSGEIYEQYF.

This clonotype appeared a few times. The chain links TRBV19 to TRBJ1-6; perhaps TRBD1 as D (6 bases). The length of the CDR3 is 14 residues. Germline CDR1 is LNHDA and CDR2 is SQIVND (reference sequence). V dropped 3 bases and J dropped 4 bases, with 7 bases sitting between them. This CDR3 is CASSIGQYNSPLHF. CDR3 coding DNA: TGTGCCAGTAGTATTGGACAGTATAATTCACCCCTCCACTTT. The complete variable domain, with remaining parts taken from reference TRBV19 and TRBJ1-6, reads DGGITQSPKYLFRKEGQNVTLSCEQNLNHDAMYWYRQDPGQGLRLIYYSQIVNDFQKGDIAEGYSVSREKKESFPLTVTSAQKNPTAFYLCASSIGQYNSPLHFGNGTRLTVT.

There are many counts of this clonotype. The chain employs TRBV25-1 and TRBJ1-1; D perhaps matches TRBD1 (6 bases). This CDR3 contains 16 residues. V lost 0 bases and J 8 bases, leaving 19 bases between the germline ends. The germline V gene has CDR1 MGHDK and CDR2 SYGVNS. CDR3 sequence reads: CASSEYSGIGQREAFF. The CDR3 DNA reads as TGTGCCAGCAGTGAATATAGTGGCATAGGACAGAGAGAAGCTTTCTTT.

V gene TRBV4-1 combines with J gene TRBJ2-5; 9 bases match TRBD2. The J segment lost 5 bases and the V segment lost 1 base, leaving 11 bases of the junction unmatched. Germline-derived CDR1 and CDR2 are MGHRA and YSYEKL. The CDR3 is made up of 17 amino acids. Here the CDR3 reads CASSQVERGDRRETQYF. The CDR3 DNA follows: TGCGCCAGCAGCCAAGTGGAGCGGGGGGATCGGAGGGAGACCCAGTACTTC.